This T cell receptor beta chain was identified in a study of chemoradiotherapy in HPV16-positive cancers. The CDR3 covers 15 residues. Germline V gene sequence: CDR1 MGHRA, CDR2 YSYEKL. The V gene lost 0 bases and the J gene lost 0 bases, with 8 bases spanning the gap. Assay used: immunoSEQ multiplex PCR; TCRdb lists only in-frame clones, some missing. The table has tens of thousands of clones, about 88% seen once; the top ten hold just over 4%. The input for sequencing was blood, taken from a patient who underwent chemoradiotherapy. This chain links TRBV4-1 with TRBJ1-1; unclear D gene. The origin of this receptor is a human donor with HPV-associated anogenital cancer. This chain's CDR3 is CASSQEKAMNTEAFF. CDR3 bases: TGCGCCAGCAGCCAAGAAAAGGCTATGAACACTGAAGCTTTCTTT.